This TCR beta chain was sequenced for a study of beta chain features in type 1 diabetes. On the study more broadly: No age, gender or cell yield differences were seen between patients and healthy donors.

Findings and limits, study-wide: Patients with Type 1 diabetes showed moderately but significantly shorter TCRB CDR3s in all four CD4+ subsets. Any PCR bias toward short templates would affect both groups alike.

About 110 mL of blood, on average, came from one heparinised draw per donor. CD45RO/CCR7/CD25/CD127/CD95/CD27 separated CD4+ naive, central memory, regulatory and stem cell-like memory cells by sorting. Every isolated RNA sample was fully reverse transcribed, so sequencing captured expressed TCRB transcripts. Measured with immunoSEQ multiplex PCR; TCRdb has only the in-frame clones, and not every one. The sample holds hundreds of thousands of clones; roughly an eighth are singletons and the top ten take nearly 0.04%. This clone appeared a few times. The antigen is undetermined. With V trimmed by 6 bases and J by 6 bases, 6 bases remained unmatched. CDR3 length: 14 amino acids. Looked up from germline, CDR1 is MGHRA and CDR2 is YSYEKL.

Sequencing was done on a sample of naive CD4+ T cells from blood. This clonotype was obtained from a man between 18 and 29 years old with type 1 diabetes. V gene TRBV4-1 combines with J gene TRBJ1-5; 9 bases match TRBD1. The CDR3 loop reads CASSRTGESQPQHF. CDR3 DNA: TGCGCCAGCAGTCGGACAGGGGAAAGTCAGCCCCAGCATTTT.